This record concerns one T cell receptor (beta chain) sequence. Its antigen is as yet unknown. This specimen belongs to a study of Ad26.COV2.S vaccination and SARS-CoV-2 variants. Study-wide findings and caveats: Those who received the vaccine showed greater spike-specific TCR breadth than those given placebo. Researchers reported similar non-spike TCR breadth in vaccine and placebo recipients.

The sample's treatment: some 20 received Ad26.COV2.S at low or high dose, single or two shots; about 5 received placebo; per-sample allocation not given. Each sample was drawn 63 days after the first injection (of vaccine or placebo). The sample came from a Boston adult aged 18-55 years. TCRdb's copy holds only in-frame clones and misses some; the assay was immunoSEQ multiplex PCR. The table has fewer than 400,000 clones, 86% seen once; the top ten hold under 2%. The TCR was taken from a person between 18 and 59 years old who received the Ad26.COV2.S COVID-19 vaccine or a placebo. The specimen was peripheral blood, collected in a trial of Ad26.COV2.S vaccine versus placebo.

The CDR3 nucleotides are TGCGCCAGCAGCCAAGAAGGGACATCGGGCTCTGGAAACACCATATATTTT. This encodes CASSQEGTSGSGNTIYF. The genes are TRBV4-1 and TRBJ1-3; possibly TRBD1 for D (6 bases). Germline CDR1 reads MGHRA; CDR2 reads YSYEKL. Between the trimmed V and J ends, which lost 0 bases and 0 bases, there was a span of 12 bases. This CDR3 is 17 amino acids long.